This TCR beta chain was identified during a study of T cell responses to AZD1222 COVID-19 vaccine. Study results and caveats: Targeting of unmutated variant regions was reportedly seen in nearly half of spike-specific TCRs. The donors showed a predominance of white British ancestry and of females, with possible underestimation of clonal diversity.

Some clones are missing from TCRdb's copy, which holds only in-frame ones; the method was immunoSEQ multiplex PCR. The data contain tens of thousands of clones, just over 85% of them singletons. In the case of this clone: The target antigen is unknown.

Germline V lookup: CDR1 LNHNV, CDR2 YYDKDF (reference sequence). Trimming took 5 bases from V and 5 from J, leaving 20 bases between them. CDR3 length: 16 residues. The rearrangement joins TRBV15 to TRBJ2-3, with D possibly matching TRBD2 (7 bases). This clonotype originated in an adult in good health. Sequences were derived from peripheral blood, sampled on day 0 of AZD1222 vaccination. The CDR3 coding sequence is TGTGCCACCAGCCCCCCTAAGGGGGGGTTTTTAGATACGCAGTATTTT. It codes for CATSPPKGGFLDTQYF. Together with reference TRBV15 and TRBJ2-3, the CDR3 gives the full variable domain: DAMVIQNPRYQVTQFGKPVTLSCSQTLNHNVMYWYQQKSSQAPKLLFHYYDKDFNNEADTPDNFQSRRPNTSFCFLDIRSPGLGDTAMYLCATSPPKGGFLDTQYFGPGTRLTVL.